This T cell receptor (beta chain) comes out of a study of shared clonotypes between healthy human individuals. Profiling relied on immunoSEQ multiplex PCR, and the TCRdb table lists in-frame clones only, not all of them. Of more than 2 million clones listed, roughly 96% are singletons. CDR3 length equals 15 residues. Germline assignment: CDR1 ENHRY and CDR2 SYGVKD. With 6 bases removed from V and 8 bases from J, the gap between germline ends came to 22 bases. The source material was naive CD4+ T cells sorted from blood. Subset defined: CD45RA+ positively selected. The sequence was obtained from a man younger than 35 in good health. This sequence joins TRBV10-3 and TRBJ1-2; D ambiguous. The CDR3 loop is CAISDQVAVLGGYTF. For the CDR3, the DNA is TGTGCCATCAGCGATCAGGTGGCGGTTTTAGGGGGCTACACCTTC.